Shown below are 32 T cell receptor beta chains from a single sample sequenced in a study of T cell responses to AZD1222 COVID-19 vaccine. Generated by immunoSEQ multiplex PCR, the TCRdb table keeps only in-frame clones and is missing some. The data hold approximately 140,000 clones, with under 95% observed a single time. Source: peripheral blood, taken on day 0 of AZD1222 vaccination. The origin of the receptors is an adult in good health.

The rearrangement uses TRBV27 and TRBJ2-5; D is ambiguous. The V gene's germline CDR1 is MNHEY and CDR2 SMNVEV (reference sequence). CDR3 length: 13 residues. The V end was cut by 2 bases, the J end by 1 base, with 5 bases between. The CDR3 bases are TGTGCCAGCAGTTTAATCCCCCAAGAGACCCAGTACTTC. Its protein product is CASSLIPQETQYF.

This clone showed up just once. The chain has TRBV7-3 and TRBJ1-5; D gene unclear. There are 18 residues in the CDR3. Trimming removed 5 bases from V and 2 bases from J, with 22 bases in between. Germline values: CDR1 SGHTA, CDR2 FQGTGA. The DNA of the CDR3 is TGTGCCAGCAGCCCAACCGCTAGGGAAGGACGAGGCAATCAGCCCCAGCATTTT. Translation gives CASSPTAREGRGNQPQHF.

The count of this clone is one. The J gene is TRBJ1-6, the V gene TRBV2; 7 bases fit TRBD1. There are 21 residues in the CDR3. Germline loops: CDR1 SNHLY, CDR2 FYNNEI. After removal of 5 bases from V and 9 bases from J, the junction contained 28 bases not matched to a gene. The CDR3 bases are TGTGCCAGCAGTACAACTTCCCGGGACAGAGAAACCCTTGAGTTGAGTTCACCCCTCCACTTT. Translating gives CASSTTSRDRETLELSSPLHF.

The chain recombines TRBV13 with TRBJ2-7; D may be TRBD1 (6 bases). This CDR3 is 13 amino acids long. Germline V gene sequence: CDR1 PRHDT, CDR2 FYEKMQ (reference sequence). V was cut by 6 bases and J by 6 bases, with 15 bases left in between. In nucleotides, the CDR3 is TGTGCCAGCAGGGGGCAGCGAGGGGGCGAGCAGTACTTC. Protein product: CASRGQRGGEQYF.

This rearrangement joins TRBV18 to TRBJ1-1; D not certain. The CDR3 loop spans 12 amino acids. V was cut by 4 bases and J by 4 bases, with 7 bases left in between. Per the germline V gene, CDR1 is KGHSH and CDR2 is LQKENI. Written as DNA, the CDR3 is TGTGCCAGCTCACACTCCGGCACTGAAGCTTTCTTT. Protein: CASSHSGTEAFF. Combining the CDR3 with reference TRBV18 and TRBJ1-1 gives the whole variable domain NAGVMQNPRHLVRRRGQEARLRCSPMKGHSHVYWYRQLPEEGLKFMVYLQKENIIDESGMPKERFSAEFPKEGPSILRIQQVVRGDSAAYFCASSHSGTEAFFGQGTRLTVV.

The genes are TRBV7-9 and TRBJ2-1; 12 bases match TRBD2. V gave up 4 bases and J gave up 7 bases; unmatched junction bases: 11. The CDR3 has 17 residues. The germline CDR1 and CDR2 sequences are SEHNR and FQNEAQ (reference sequence). CDR3 protein: CASSSPPSGGARNEQFF. Written as DNA, the CDR3 is TGTGCCAGCAGCTCACCCCCTAGCGGGGGGGCGCGAAATGAGCAGTTCTTC.

The chain employs TRBV10-3 and TRBJ2-7; a weak D match, TRBD2 (6 bases). Germline CDR1 ENHRY, CDR2 SYGVKD. This CDR3 comprises 11 residues. Trimming stripped 7 bases from V and 6 bases from J, with 10 bases between. The CDR3 sequence is CAIMEGGEQYF. Here the CDR3 DNA reads TGTGCCATCATGGAGGGCGGCGAGCAGTACTTC.

The gene calls are TRBV6-5 and TRBJ2-1; 11 bases map to TRBD2. The J segment lost 5 bases and the V segment lost 4 bases, leaving 4 bases of the junction unmatched. Germline V lookup: CDR1 MNHEY, CDR2 SVGAGI. This CDR3 has 15 amino acids. CDR3 DNA sequence: TGTGCCAGCAGTTCCGGGACTAGCGGCGACAATGAGCAGTTCTTC. This codes for CASSSGTSGDNEQFF.

This chain connects TRBV6-5 to TRBJ2-3, with D possibly TRBD2 on 6 matching bases. The germline V gene has CDR1 MNHEY and CDR2 SVGAGI. Trimming took 4 bases from V and 0 from J, leaving 11 bases between them. This CDR3 has 15 amino acids. The CDR3 protein is CASSLADLSTDTQYF. For the CDR3, the DNA is TGTGCCAGCAGTTTAGCGGACCTTAGCACAGATACGCAGTATTTT.

The V call is TRBV6-6, the J call TRBJ1-1; no firm D call. The V gene's germline CDR1 is MNHNY and CDR2 SVGAGI (reference sequence). V lost 0 bases and J 5 bases, leaving 7 bases between the germline ends. This CDR3 comprises 13 residues. Written as DNA, the CDR3 is TGTGCCAGCAGTTACTCGATCGGGACTGAAGCTTTCTTT. This translates into CASSYSIGTEAFF.

This rearrangement joins TRBV19 to TRBJ2-1; 11 bases align to TRBD1. This CDR3 has 17 amino acids. Germline CDR1 is LNHDA and CDR2 is SQIVND (reference sequence). Losses at the gene ends were 9 bases for V and 9 bases for J; bases not matched to a gene: 19. As DNA, the CDR3 is TGTGCCAGCAAGTTCCAGGCGTCGGGACAGGGGGTAATTGAGCAGTTCTTC. It codes for CASKFQASGQGVIEQFF.

The genes are TRBV7-3 and TRBJ1-2, with D unresolved. V lost 2 bases and J 4 bases, leaving 11 bases between the germline ends. The CDR3 spans 14 residues. CDR1 SGHTA and CDR2 FQGTGA come from the germline V gene. The CDR3 DNA is TGTGCCAGCAGCTTATGGGCCGGCCCCTATGGCTACACCTTC. This gives the protein CASSLWAGPYGYTF.

The rearrangement uses TRBV6-5 and TRBJ1-2; the D gene is possibly TRBD1 (6 bases). The CDR3 runs to 16 residues. CDR1 and CDR2 from the germline V gene are MNHEY and SVGAGI. V was pared by 0 bases and J by 0 bases, with 11 bases between. The CDR3 DNA sequence: TGTGCCAGCAGTTACTCTGGGACACCGACTAACTATGGCTACACCTTC. It is translated as CASSYSGTPTNYGYTF.

The chain joins TRBV9 to TRBJ1-1; 8 nucleotides match TRBD1. Germline CDR1 is SGDLS and CDR2 is YYNGEE. The CDR3 sequence is 15 residues long. V lost 0 bases and J lost 2; bases outside the gene matches: 3. The CDR3 sequence is CASSVVGTGNTEAFF. The DNA of the CDR3 is TGTGCCAGCAGCGTAGTCGGGACAGGCAACACTGAAGCTTTCTTT.

V is TRBV7-8 and J is TRBJ2-7; 8 nucleotides align to TRBD1. The CDR3 loop spans 16 amino acids. Germline V CDR1 and CDR2: SGHVS, FQNEAQ. Losses at the gene ends were 4 bases for V and 2 bases for J; bases not matched to a gene: 10. The CDR3 loop is CASSSSGTGLAYEQYF. CDR3 coding DNA: TGTGCCAGCAGCTCCTCCGGGACAGGCCTAGCCTACGAGCAGTACTTC.

The chain uses TRBV28 and TRBJ1-2, with D possibly TRBD1 on 5 matching bases. The V and J ends lost 4 bases and 2 bases respectively, with 11 bases between them. The CDR3 length is 14 residues. Germline V lookup: CDR1 MDHEN, CDR2 SYDVKM. CDR3 nucleotide sequence: TGTGCCAGCAGTTCGGGACCGCCGAACTATGGCTACACCTTC. Translation: CASSSGPPNYGYTF.

The chain is built from TRBV7-9 and TRBJ1-1; D ambiguous. The CDR3 has 14 residues. CDR1 and CDR2 (germline): SEHNR, FQNEAQ (reference sequence). Trimming shortened V by 5 bases and J by 0 bases, and 10 bases separated the two germline ends. The CDR3, as DNA: TGTGCCAGCAGCCGCCCTCAGGTGAACACTGAAGCTTTCTTT. Protein sequence: CASSRPQVNTEAFF.

The chain couples TRBV7-2 to TRBJ2-7; 13 bases fit TRBD2. The germline V gene has CDR1 SGHTA and CDR2 FQGNSA. The length of the CDR3 is 15 residues. V was pared by 3 bases and J by 4 bases, with 3 bases of the junction left unmatched. The DNA of the CDR3 is TGTGCCAGCAGCTTTTTGGGACTAGCGGGATACGAGCAGTACTTC. It codes for CASSFLGLAGYEQYF.

This chain uses TRBV2 with TRBJ2-2; D is unresolved. The V and J ends lost 6 bases and 5 bases respectively, with 7 bases between them. Germline assignment: CDR1 SNHLY and CDR2 FYNNEI. The CDR3 runs 12 residues. The CDR3 DNA follows: TGTGCCAGCAGCGCCGGGACCGGGGAGCTGTTTTTT. Translation gives CASSAGTGELFF.

The gene calls are TRBV6-4 and TRBJ1-5, with a tentative D call TRBD1 (5 bases). The CDR3 loop spans 12 amino acids. In germline, CDR1 is MRHNA, CDR2 SNTAGT. With 0 bases removed from V and 9 bases from J, the gap between germline ends came to 6 bases. The DNA for the CDR3 is TGTGCCAGCAGTGACTCGGGGGGGCCCCAGCATTTT. Protein product: CASSDSGGPQHF.

The chain has TRBV27 and TRBJ2-5; 7 bases align to TRBD1. This CDR3 has 16 residues. CDR1 is MNHEY, CDR2 SMNVEV, per germline (reference sequence). V was clipped by 3 bases and J by 7 bases; unmatched bases: 14. The CDR3 DNA follows: TGTGCCAGCAGTTTGAGTGGGACCCCAGGGGGTCGGACCCAGTACTTC. Its protein product is CASSLSGTPGGRTQYF.

The chain employs TRBV12-3 or TRBV12-4 and TRBJ2-1; D is uncertain. The CDR3 consists of 11 residues. The germline V and J ends were trimmed by 5 bases and 2 bases, with 1 base remaining between them. The CDR3 DNA sequence: TGTGCCAGCAGTACCTACAATGAGCAGTTCTTC. Amino acids: CASSTYNEQFF.

The V and J genes are TRBV4-2 and TRBJ2-7, with 8 nucleotides matching TRBD1. The CDR3 has 16 residues. Germline V gene sequence: CDR1 LGHNA, CDR2 YNFKEQ. Germline trimming cut 4 bases from V and 0 bases from J; bases unmatched to any gene: 8. The CDR3 protein is CASSRATGGGSYEQYF. In DNA, the CDR3 is TGTGCCAGCAGCCGAGCTACAGGGGGAGGCTCCTACGAGCAGTACTTC.

The chain couples TRBV7-9 to TRBJ1-2, with D uncertain. The germline V and J ends were trimmed by 1 base and 1 base, with 7 bases remaining between them. Germline CDR1 is SEHNR and CDR2 is FQNEAQ (reference sequence). The CDR3 loop spans 14 amino acids. DNA for the CDR3: TGTGCCAGCAGCTTAGAGCGGATTAACTATGGCTACACCTTC. This gives the protein CASSLERINYGYTF.

The chain carries TRBV7-6 and TRBJ2-5; tentative D call: TRBD2 (7 bases). The CDR3 sequence is 18 residues long. Germline loops: CDR1 SGHVS, CDR2 FNYEAQ. V was shortened by 3 bases and J by 4 bases, with 24 bases between the two germline ends. The CDR3 nucleotides are TGTGCCAGCAGCTTGGCGGTTGTAGGGGGGGCCCCCCCAGAGACCCAGTACTTC. This sequence encodes CASSLAVVGGAPPETQYF.

This clone was counted a single time. The rearrangement links TRBV27 to TRBJ1-4; D gene unclear. There are 13 residues in the CDR3. Trimming shortened V by 6 bases and J by 3 bases, and 8 bases separated the two germline ends. Germline loops: CDR1 MNHEY, CDR2 SMNVEV (reference sequence). Here the CDR3 reads CASRRVSNEKLFF. CDR3 DNA: TGTGCCAGCAGAAGGGTCTCTAATGAAAAACTGTTTTTT. The variable domain in full, completed from reference TRBV27 and TRBJ1-4, reads EAQVTQNPRYLITVTGKKLTVTCSQNMNHEYMSWYRQDPGLGLRQIYYSMNVEVTDKGDVPEGYKVSRKEKRNFPLILESPSPNQTSLYFCASRRVSNEKLFFGSGTQLSVL.

This clone was seen a single time. This chain links TRBV5-1 with TRBJ2-1, with 8 bases that match TRBD2. The CDR3 has 17 amino acids. Looked up from germline, CDR1 is SGHRS and CDR2 is YFSETQ. V trimming: 2 bases; J trimming: 3 bases; junction bases outside the gene matches: 10. The CDR3 here is CASSFGVSGRIYNEQFF. The CDR3 bases are TGCGCCAGCAGCTTTGGGGTCAGCGGGAGAATCTACAATGAGCAGTTCTTC.

The rearrangement joins TRBV9 to TRBJ2-7; 12 bases agree with TRBD2. The ends lost 0 bases at V and 4 bases at J; junction bases unmatched: 5. Germline assignment: CDR1 SGDLS and CDR2 YYNGEE. This CDR3 has 16 residues. The CDR3 DNA follows: TGTGCCAGCAGCGTAGGAACTAGCGGGGGGCTTTACGAGCAGTACTTC. Protein: CASSVGTSGGLYEQYF.

This chain links TRBV24-1 with TRBJ2-1; maybe TRBD2 (5 bases). Trimming shortened V by 5 bases and J by 7 bases, and 11 bases separated the two germline ends. CDR3 size: 13 residues. The germline CDR1 and CDR2 sequences are KGHDR and SFDVKD. The CDR3 DNA reads TGTGCCACCAGTGGGGCTAGCATGAATGAGCAGTTCTTC. Encoded protein: CATSGASMNEQFF.

This chain links TRBV6-2 or TRBV6-3 with TRBJ1-2, with D perhaps matching TRBD1 (5 bases). V lost 8 bases and J 10 bases, leaving 23 bases between the germline ends. This CDR3 is 14 amino acids long. The V gene's germline CDR1 is MNHEY and CDR2 SVGEGT. In DNA form, the CDR3 reads TGTGCCAGCTGTTCGGGCGGGGACCGGAGGTCCTACACCTTC. Its translation: CASCSGGDRRSYTF.

V is TRBV9 and J is TRBJ2-2, with no clear D. Germline V CDR1 and CDR2: SGDLS, YYNGEE. Trimming took off 4 bases at V and 3 bases at J, with 10 bases between the two ends. This CDR3 spans 14 amino acids. CDR3 sequence: CASSPNSDTGELFF. The CDR3 nucleotides are TGTGCCAGCAGCCCAAACAGTGACACCGGGGAGCTGTTTTTT.

The gene calls are TRBV27 and TRBJ2-3; D call uncertain. This CDR3 contains 15 residues. Germline V gene sequence: CDR1 MNHEY, CDR2 SMNVEV (reference sequence). V lost 3 bases and J lost 2, with 12 bases in between. CDR3 bases: TGTGCCAGCAGTTTTGGGTTGGACCCCACAGATACGCAGTATTTT. Translating gives CASSFGLDPTDTQYF.